This TCR beta chain was found in a study of molecular identifiers for immune sequencing clone quantification. The overall study: Naive CD8 RNA (about 19,000 or 110,000 cells) was divided into five aliquots, with four sequenced. Study outcomes and limitations: Among effectors, clones above 20 RNA copies held over 98% of molecules; among naive cells, under 1%.

This CDR3 contains 14 residues. From germline, CDR1 is MDHEN and CDR2 SYDVKM. V lost 3 bases and J lost 5; bases outside the gene matches: 6. This clonotype occurred many times. Antigen: not known. Sorting was used to obtain naive CD8 T cells (CD8+CD4-CCR7+CD45RA+). Both previously described methods and listed TCR primers were employed to make bulk TCR libraries. MiXCR, applied by TCRdb to the PCR reads, yields one record per CDR3 protein. The profile shows approximately 54,000 distinct CDR3 sequences, 20% to 25% of them singletons. Sequencing used naive CD8+ T cells from blood, with Jurkat cell RNA spiked in. Specified subset: FACS-sorted CD8+CD4-CCR7+CD45RA+ naive T cells. The chain combines TRBV28 with TRBJ2-7; 8 bases align to TRBD1. This TCR was sampled from a human donor in good health. Some libraries in this study had Jurkat cell RNA spiked in. CDR3 sequence: CASSFRGRVDEQYF. DNA of the CDR3: TGTGCCAGCAGTTTCAGGGGGCGCGTCGACGAGCAGTACTTC.